Listed below are T cell receptor beta chains from one sample, sequenced in a study of glioma-infiltrating T cells after dendritic cell vaccination. Profiling relied on immunoSEQ multiplex PCR, and the TCRdb table lists in-frame clones only, not all of them. The table lists approximately 92,000 clones, around 80% of them singletons. Sequenced here: blood, sampled after dendritic cell vaccination. All receptors derive from a human donor with glioblastoma. The CDR3 runs from the conserved cysteine through the conserved F or W. A D gene is named only where the DNA matches it firmly. Clone size is not always given. Where it is, it says once, few, many or a class for expanded clones.

CDR3nt | CDR3aa | abundance | d_gene | j_gene | v_gene
TGTGCCAGTAGGGGCGGGAGTCTCCACAATGAGCAGTTCTTC | CASRGGSLHNEQFF | NA | TRBD2 | TRBJ2-1 | TRBV19
TGTGCTAGCAGCATTGGGGGGACCGGGGAGCTGTTTTTT | CASSIGGTGELFF | few | NA | TRBJ2-2 | TRBV7-7
TGTGCCAGTAGTATCAATAACCCTGGCCATCTTTTCTTCTATGGCTACACCTTC | CASSINNPGHLFFYGYTF | NA | NA | TRBJ1-2 | TRBV19
TGCAGCGGGCGATTAGCGGGGAGTTCAGATACGCAGTATTTT | CSGRLAGSSDTQYF | NA | TRBD2 | TRBJ2-3 | TRBV29-1
TGCGCCAGCAGCCAAGATAAATGGCAGGGTACCTACAATGAGCAGTTCTTC | CASSQDKWQGTYNEQFF | NA | NA | TRBJ2-1 | TRBV4-1
TGCGCCAGCAGCCGACGGAGCGGGGAGACTATCCTCTACGAGCAGTACTTC | CASSRRSGETILYEQYF | NA | TRBD2 | TRBJ2-7 | TRBV4-1
TGTGCCAGCAGCCCACAGGGACAGGCCACAGATACGCAGTATTTT | CASSPQGQATDTQYF | once | TRBD1 | TRBJ2-3 | TRBV6-5
TGTGCCAGCAGCTTGGCGGGACAGGCCCATCTCGAGCAGTACTTC | CASSLAGQAHLEQYF | NA | TRBD1 | TRBJ2-7 | TRBV5-6
TGTGCCAGCTCACCACCGGGCAGAACTGAAGCTTTCTTT | CASSPPGRTEAFF | NA | NA | TRBJ1-1 | TRBV18
TGTGCCAGCAGTCCCAGGGTGGAAAAACTGTTTTTT | CASSPRVEKLFF | NA | NA | TRBJ1-4 | TRBV28
TGTGCCAGCAGCCAAGACCCACAGGGGGCTACCGGGGAGCTGTTTTTT | CASSQDPQGATGELFF | NA | TRBD1 | TRBJ2-2 | TRBV4-2
TGCAGCGGTATACAGGGCTCCTACGAGCAGTACTTC | CSGIQGSYEQYF | once | NA | TRBJ2-7 | TRBV29-1
TGTGCCAGCAGCTTTACAGGGGAAGGGGAGCAGTACTTC | CASSFTGEGEQYF | NA | TRBD1 | TRBJ2-7 | TRBV7-6
TGTGCCAGCAGGTCACAGGGGGGTCTCGGCTCAGCTTTCTTT | CASRSQGGLGSAFF | NA | TRBD1 | TRBJ1-1 | TRBV6-1
TGTGCCAGCAGCTTGAATAGCGGGGACTACGAGCAGTACTTC | CASSLNSGDYEQYF | NA | TRBD2 | TRBJ2-7 | TRBV5-4
TGTGCCAGTAACAGGCGAAACACCGGGGAGCTGTTTTTT | CASNRRNTGELFF | NA | NA | TRBJ2-2 | TRBV19
TGCGCCAGCAGCTTGGGTTCAGGGGTCTACAATGAGCAGTTCTTC | CASSLGSGVYNEQFF | NA | NA | TRBJ2-1 | TRBV5-1
TGCGCCAGCAGTGACCTCGCTCCGGGGGAGACCCAGTACTTC | CASSDLAPGETQYF | NA | NA | TRBJ2-5 | TRBV10-2
TGCAGCGCTTACTCTGGAAACACCATATATTTT | CSAYSGNTIYF | NA | NA | TRBJ1-3 | TRBV29-1
TGTGCCAGCAGCCGCGGACAGATGAACACTGAAGCTTTCTTT | CASSRGQMNTEAFF | NA | NA | TRBJ1-1 | TRBV7-9
TGTGCTAGCAGCCGGTTGACAGTGGGTTCCCTGAACACTGAAGCTTTCTTT | CASSRLTVGSLNTEAFF | NA | NA | TRBJ1-1 | TRBV7-7